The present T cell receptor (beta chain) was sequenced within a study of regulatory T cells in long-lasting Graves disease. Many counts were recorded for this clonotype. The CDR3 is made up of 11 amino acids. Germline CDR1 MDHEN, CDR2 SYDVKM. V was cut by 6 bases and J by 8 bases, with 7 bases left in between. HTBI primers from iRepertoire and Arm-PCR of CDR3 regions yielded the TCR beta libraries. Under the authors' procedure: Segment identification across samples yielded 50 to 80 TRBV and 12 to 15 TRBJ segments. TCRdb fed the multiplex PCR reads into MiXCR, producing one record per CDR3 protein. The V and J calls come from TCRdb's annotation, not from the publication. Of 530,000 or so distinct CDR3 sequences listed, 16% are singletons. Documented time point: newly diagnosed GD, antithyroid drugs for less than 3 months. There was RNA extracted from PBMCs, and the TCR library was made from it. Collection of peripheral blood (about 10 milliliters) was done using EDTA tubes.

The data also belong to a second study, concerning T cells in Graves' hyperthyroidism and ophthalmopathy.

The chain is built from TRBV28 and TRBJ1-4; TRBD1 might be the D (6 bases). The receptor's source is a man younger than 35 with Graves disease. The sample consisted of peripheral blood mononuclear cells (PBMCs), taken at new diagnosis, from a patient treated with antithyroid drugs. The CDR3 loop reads CASRQGEKLFF. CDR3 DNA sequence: TGTGCCAGCAGACAGGGCGAAAAACTGTTTTTT.